The clone carrying this T cell receptor (beta chain) was counted many times. What it recognizes is unknown. During construction of the library, unique molecular identifiers were attached to individual cDNA molecules for quantitative, reproducible TCR counting. TCRdb re-called the RACE reads through MiXCR, storing one row per CDR3 protein. The data hold around 56,000 distinct CDR3 sequences, with roughly a tenth observed a single time. V was cut by 4 bases and J by 7 bases, with 16 bases left in between. CDR1 DFQATT and CDR2 SNEGSKA come from the germline V gene (reference sequence). The CDR3 extends over 13 amino acids. Time point specified: pre-sensitization, week 0. This sample's treatment: therapeutic diphenylcyclopropenone sensitization with weekly scalp DPC. This sample was taken from a study of human T cells and chemical hapten exposure. In the study overall: 2% DPC was applied to about 2 cm by about 2 cm of upper inner arm skin for sensitization.

Study outcomes and limitations: Expanded TCRs showed more large CDR3 clusters than pre-sensitization or healthy control sets. No change in TCRs above 1 in 1000 frequency was produced by DPC sensitization.

The receptor's source is a man in his forties or fifties with alopecia areata. Some clones in this sample may be carry-over from other donors' samples. Sample: whole blood, taken in connection with sensitization to the hapten diphenylcyclopropenone (DPC). This sequence joins TRBV20-1 and TRBJ1-2; D may be TRBD1 (6 bases). The CDR3 DNA reads TGCAGTGCTAACGTTCGGGGGGCCTCTGGCTACACCTTC. As protein: CSANVRGASGYTF.